The entry that follows covers one T cell receptor beta chain sequence. The sample belongs to a study of blood T cell repertoires in COVID-19. Study-wide context: The United States, Italy and Spain supplied acute and convalescent COVID-19 samples. PBMCs, B-cell-depleted T cells, or T cells provided the cDNA or gDNA that made up the material.

The CDR3 consists of 14 residues. Germline V gene data show CDR1 as SGDLS and CDR2 as YYNGEE. The ends lost 6 bases at V and 3 bases at J; junction bases unmatched: 5. Authors' methods: Estimates of nucleated cell counts were drawn from the amplification of reference gene primers. Some clones are missing from TCRdb's copy, which holds only in-frame ones; the method was immunoSEQ multiplex PCR. The V and J calls and the clone size are those of that table, but D and trimming were determined from the DNA. The sample has 60,000 to 70,000 clones, 70% to 90% seen once; the top ten hold 0.95% to 1.5%. This clonotype originated in a woman aged 60-75 years with acute or convalescent COVID-19. The chain recombines TRBV9 with TRBJ2-2; TRBD2 matches at 7 bases. The sequencing sample was made of peripheral blood. The CDR3 nucleotides read TGTGCCAGCAAACGGCTAGCGGACACCGGGGAGCTGTTTTTT. Protein sequence: CASKRLADTGELFF.